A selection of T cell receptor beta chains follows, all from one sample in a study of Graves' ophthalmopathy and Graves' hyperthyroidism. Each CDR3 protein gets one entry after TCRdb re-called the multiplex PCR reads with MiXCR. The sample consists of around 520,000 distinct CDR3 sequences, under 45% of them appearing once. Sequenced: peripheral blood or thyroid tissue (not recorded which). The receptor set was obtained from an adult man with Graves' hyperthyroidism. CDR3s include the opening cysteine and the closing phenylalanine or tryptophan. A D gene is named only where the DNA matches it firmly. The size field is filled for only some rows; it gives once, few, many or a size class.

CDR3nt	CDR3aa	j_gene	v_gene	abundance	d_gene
TGTGCCAGCACTACGGCCAGCGGGCCTCTCTACGAGCAGTACTTC	CASTTASGPLYEQYF	TRBJ2-7	TRBV28	-	-
TGTGCCAGCAGCCCGGCAGGGGCGAAAGAGGAGACCCAGTACTTC	CASSPAGAKEETQYF	TRBJ2-5	TRBV3-1	many	-
TGTGCCAGCAGCCCCAAGCCACTAGCGGGGGCCTACAGCTACAATGAGCAGTTCTTC	CASSPKPLAGAYSYNEQFF	TRBJ2-1	TRBV9	-	TRBD2
TGCGCCAGCGCCAGCCTGGGTTCTCAGCCCCAGCATTTT	CASASLGSQPQHF	TRBJ1-5	TRBV2	-	-
TGTGCCAGCAGCCAGGGTATGGTGGCTGGAAACACCATATATTTT	CASSQGMVAGNTIYF	TRBJ1-3	TRBV7-9	many	-
TGTGCCAGCAGTTCGGGGGCGTTCTTTGAAAAACTGTTTTTT	CASSSGAFFEKLFF	TRBJ1-4	TRBV12-3/TRBV12-4	few	-
TGTGCCATCAGTGAACTAGCGGGGTCGGGTACGCAGTATTTT	CAISELAGSGTQYF	TRBJ2-3	TRBV10-3	-	TRBD2
TGTGCCAGCAGCCCCTTAGGTACTGGGGCCAACGTCCTGACTTTC	CASSPLGTGANVLTF	TRBJ2-6	TRBV7-9	many	-
TGTGCCACCAGTGATTCCTTCGGCAGGGGGTATAACGAGCAGTACTTC	CATSDSFGRGYNEQYF	TRBJ2-7	TRBV24-1	many	TRBD1
TGTGCCAGCAGTGGGCTAGCGGGAGGCACAGATACGCAGTATTTT	CASSGLAGGTDTQYF	TRBJ2-3	TRBV2	-	TRBD2
TGTGCCAGCAGCTTAGCCAAACAGACCCAGTACTTC	CASSLAKQTQYF	TRBJ2-5	TRBV7-2	many	-
TGTGCCAGCAGTTATGCAGGGGGGGATGGCTACACCTTC	CASSYAGGDGYTF	TRBJ1-2	TRBV12-3/TRBV12-4	-	TRBD1
TGTACCAGCAGCTTGGCGGGAGCCTACGAGCAGTACTTC	CTSSLAGAYEQYF	TRBJ2-7	TRBV7-9	-	TRBD2
TGTGCCAGCAGCTTAAAGAGGACAGTCTCTGGGGCCAACGTCCTGACTTTC	CASSLKRTVSGANVLTF	TRBJ2-6	TRBV5-4	once	-
TGTGCCAGCAGTCCACAGGGGGTACGCTTCTATGGCTACACCTTC	CASSPQGVRFYGYTF	TRBJ1-2	TRBV28	-	TRBD1
TGTGCCACCAGTGAGGGCGGCGGACACACTGAAGCTTTCTTT	CATSEGGGHTEAFF	TRBJ1-1	TRBV24-1	many	-
TGTGCCACCAGCAGAGATGCCCTAGCGAACACCGGGGAGCTGTTTTTT	CATSRDALANTGELFF	TRBJ2-2	TRBV15	many	-
TGTGCCAGCAGCTCTCCTAGCGGGAGCGAGCAGTACTTC	CASSSPSGSEQYF	TRBJ2-7	TRBV7-9	-	TRBD2
TGTGCCAGCTTGGTAAACTATGGCTACACCTTC	CASLVNYGYTF	TRBJ1-2	TRBV2	many	-
TGTGCCAGTAGAGTGACCGGACAAGGGCCCTACGAGCAGTACTTC	CASRVTGQGPYEQYF	TRBJ2-7	TRBV19	many	-
TGTGCCAGCAGCTTAGACGCAGGGGATGAGACCCAGTACTTC	CASSLDAGDETQYF	TRBJ2-5	TRBV7-6	many	-
TGTGCCAGCAGTACACAGGGTACCAATCAGCCCCAGCATTTT	CASSTQGTNQPQHF	TRBJ1-5	TRBV12-3/TRBV12-4	many	-
TGCGCCAGCAGCTTGGGGGGCGTTGGGAACACTGAAGCTTTCTTT	CASSLGGVGNTEAFF	TRBJ1-1	TRBV7-9	-	-
TGTGCCAGCAGCCTAAACAGGCCGGGCAATGAAAAACTGTTTTTT	CASSLNRPGNEKLFF	TRBJ1-4	TRBV7-2	few	-
TGTGCCAGCAGTTACCGAAGTTACGAGCAGTACTTC	CASSYRSYEQYF	TRBJ2-7	TRBV6-6	-	-
TGTGCCAGCAGCCGGGGAGGGTCCGGGGAGCTGTTTTTT	CASSRGGSGELFF	TRBJ2-2	TRBV6-4	few	TRBD2
TGTGCCAGCAGATATGGCTACACCTTC	CASRYGYTF	TRBJ1-2	TRBV7-2	-	-
TGTGCCAGCAGTGGGGTCACGAGCTCCTATAATTCACCCCTCCACTTT	CASSGVTSSYNSPLHF	TRBJ1-6	TRBV2	few	-
TGTGCCAGCAGTCCCCGTTTCAAGAACGAGCAGTACTTC	CASSPRFKNEQYF	TRBJ2-7	TRBV6-5	-	-
TGTGCCAGCAACCCGGACGGGAGCGGCTACACCTTC	CASNPDGSGYTF	TRBJ1-2	TRBV6-1	many	-
TGTGCCAGCAGCGTAGATCCAGACATGAACACTGAAGCTTTCTTT	CASSVDPDMNTEAFF	TRBJ1-1	TRBV9	many	-
TGTGCCAGCAGTGTCTTGCCCGGGGAGCTGTTTTTT	CASSVLPGELFF	TRBJ2-2	TRBV2	-	-
TGCGCCAGCAGGGTACAGGGGCGCGGCTACACCTTC	CASRVQGRGYTF	TRBJ1-2	TRBV10-1	-	TRBD1
TGTGCCAGCAGCTTATCGGGGACTAGCGGTTACGAGCAGTACTTC	CASSLSGTSGYEQYF	TRBJ2-7	TRBV7-9	-	TRBD2
TGTGCCACCAGTGATACGCAGGGGGGGCAGTACAATGAGCAGTACTTC	CATSDTQGGQYNEQYF	TRBJ2-7	TRBV24-1	-	-
TGTGCCACCAGAACCAGGGTTTCCATTACCGGGGAGCTGTTTTTT	CATRTRVSITGELFF	TRBJ2-2	TRBV24-1	many	-
TGTGCCAGCAGTGAAGCAGGACCAGTGGCCTACGAGCAGTACTTC	CASSEAGPVAYEQYF	TRBJ2-7	TRBV2	many	-
TGTGCCAGCACCGGGTGGGGAGCAGAATCACCCCTCCACTTT	CASTGWGAESPLHF	TRBJ1-6	TRBV12-3/TRBV12-4	-	-
TGCAGTGCTAGAGCCGACCCAGCGAACACCGGGGAGCTGTTTTTT	CSARADPANTGELFF	TRBJ2-2	TRBV20-1	-	-
TGTGCCAGCAGCCAAACCGGACAGGATGGCCACACCTTC	CASSQTGQDGHTF	TRBJ1-2	TRBV5-6	-	TRBD1
TGTGCCAGCAGTGCGCCGACAGGTATCAATGAAAAACTGTTTTTT	CASSAPTGINEKLFF	TRBJ1-4	TRBV6-1	-	-
TGTGCCAGTAGTGTTCAGGGGGCGCATCAGCCCCAGCATTTT	CASSVQGAHQPQHF	TRBJ1-5	TRBV19	-	TRBD1
TGCAGTGCTAGAGGAGACAGGGGGGACGAGACCCAGTACTTC	CSARGDRGDETQYF	TRBJ2-5	TRBV20-1	many	TRBD1
TGCGCCAGCAGCTTGGCCAACCCAACCTACGAGCAGTACTTC	CASSLANPTYEQYF	TRBJ2-7	TRBV5-1	many	-
TGTGCCAGCAGTAGGGCCGATTCACCCCTCCACTTT	CASSRADSPLHF	TRBJ1-6	TRBV9	many	-
TGCAGTGCCCCGGGACAGGGGGTTGGAGATACGCAGTATTTT	CSAPGQGVGDTQYF	TRBJ2-3	TRBV20-1	few	TRBD1
TGTGCCAGTAGTAGGGGAACTAGCGGGAGCGGGGAGACCCAGTACTTC	CASSRGTSGSGETQYF	TRBJ2-5	TRBV19	-	TRBD2
TGCGCCAGCAGTGCACAGGGAGGGACCAGGGAGCTGTTTTTT	CASSAQGGTRELFF	TRBJ2-2	TRBV6-5	-	-
TGTGCCAGCAGTACGGTAACCGGTCAGCCCCAGCATTTT	CASSTVTGQPQHF	TRBJ1-5	TRBV6-5	-	-
TGTGCCAGCAGCTTTCAGGACTCCCAGAACACCGGGGAGCTGTTTTTT	CASSFQDSQNTGELFF	TRBJ2-2	TRBV7-8	many	-
TGTGCCATTACGGCCCACCTGCTGACAGGGGGCTTTGGCTACACCTTC	CAITAHLLTGGFGYTF	TRBJ1-2	TRBV10-3	-	TRBD1
TGTGCCAGCAGTTCAAGCCGGGACAGCAGTAGCAATCAGCCCCAGCATTTT	CASSSSRDSSSNQPQHF	TRBJ1-5	TRBV12-3/TRBV12-4	-	TRBD1
TGCAGCGCTGTGGGAGGAGGGGACGAGCAGTACTTC	CSAVGGGDEQYF	TRBJ2-7	TRBV29-1	-	-
TGTGCCACCAGTGATCCCGCCTGGGGGAACGAGCAGTACTTC	CATSDPAWGNEQYF	TRBJ2-7	TRBV24-1	many	-
TGCAGTGCTAGGGGGACAGGTCATGGAAACACCATATATTTT	CSARGTGHGNTIYF	TRBJ1-3	TRBV20-1	-	TRBD1